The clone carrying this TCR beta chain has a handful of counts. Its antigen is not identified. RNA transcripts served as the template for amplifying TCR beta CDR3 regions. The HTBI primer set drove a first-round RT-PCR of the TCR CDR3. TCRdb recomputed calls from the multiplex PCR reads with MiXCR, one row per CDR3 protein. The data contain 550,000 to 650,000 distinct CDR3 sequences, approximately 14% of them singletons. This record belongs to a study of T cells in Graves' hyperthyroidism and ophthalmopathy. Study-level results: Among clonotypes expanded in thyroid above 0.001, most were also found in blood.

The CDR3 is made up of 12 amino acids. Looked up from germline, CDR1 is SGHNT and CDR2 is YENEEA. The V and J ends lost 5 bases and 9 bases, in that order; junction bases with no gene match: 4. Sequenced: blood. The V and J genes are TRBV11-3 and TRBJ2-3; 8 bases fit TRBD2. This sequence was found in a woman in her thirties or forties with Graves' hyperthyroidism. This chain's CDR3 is CASSRGGTTQYF. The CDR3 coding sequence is TGTGCCAGCAGCCGGGGGGGCACCACGCAGTATTTT.